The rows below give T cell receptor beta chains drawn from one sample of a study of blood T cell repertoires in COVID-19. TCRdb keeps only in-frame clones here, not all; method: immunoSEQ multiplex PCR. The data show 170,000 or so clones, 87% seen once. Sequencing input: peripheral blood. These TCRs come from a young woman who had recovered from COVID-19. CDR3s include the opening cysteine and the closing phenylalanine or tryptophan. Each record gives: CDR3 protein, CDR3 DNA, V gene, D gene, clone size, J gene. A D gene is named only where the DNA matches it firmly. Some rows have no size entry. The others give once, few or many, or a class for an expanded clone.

CDR3aa: CASSQGLEVNEQFF
CDR3nt: TGTGCCAGCAGCCAAGGTCTAGAGGTAAATGAGCAGTTCTTC
v_gene: TRBV4-2
d_gene: -
abundance: once
j_gene: TRBJ2-1

CDR3aa: CASSQDISRITDTQYF
CDR3nt: TGCGCCAGCAGCCAAGATATTTCTAGAATCACAGATACGCAGTATTTT
v_gene: TRBV4-3
d_gene: -
abundance: -
j_gene: TRBJ2-3

CDR3aa: CASSPIVGFGLAGSPYNEQFF
CDR3nt: TGTGCCAGCAGCCCAATAGTGGGGTTTGGACTAGCGGGGAGCCCCTACAATGAGCAGTTCTTC
v_gene: TRBV7-8
d_gene: TRBD2
abundance: once
j_gene: TRBJ2-1

CDR3aa: CASSGTGAYEQYF
CDR3nt: TGCGCCAGTTCCGGGACAGGGGCTTACGAGCAGTACTTC
v_gene: TRBV5-1
d_gene: TRBD1
abundance: -
j_gene: TRBJ2-7

CDR3aa: CASTRGGRGLNQPQHF
CDR3nt: TGTGCCAGTACGAGGGGGGGGCGGGGTTTGAATCAGCCCCAGCATTTT
v_gene: TRBV19
d_gene: -
abundance: -
j_gene: TRBJ1-5

CDR3aa: CASSQVLADYNEQFF
CDR3nt: TGCGCCAGCAGCCAAGTACTAGCTGATTACAATGAGCAGTTCTTC
v_gene: TRBV4-3
d_gene: -
abundance: -
j_gene: TRBJ2-1

CDR3aa: CASSQSGSTGELFF
CDR3nt: TGCGCCAGCAGTCAATCTGGCAGCACCGGGGAGCTGTTTTTT
v_gene: TRBV23-1
d_gene: -
abundance: -
j_gene: TRBJ2-2

CDR3aa: CASYVYNEQFF
CDR3nt: TGTGCCAGCTATGTATACAATGAGCAGTTCTTC
v_gene: TRBV2
d_gene: -
abundance: -
j_gene: TRBJ2-1

CDR3aa: CASSPDTNYGYTF
CDR3nt: TGTGCCAGCTCACCCGACACGAACTATGGCTACACCTTC
v_gene: TRBV18
d_gene: -
abundance: once
j_gene: TRBJ1-2

CDR3aa: CASSPQTGGGYTF
CDR3nt: TGTGCCAGCTCACCTCAGACTGGCGGGGGCTACACCTTC
v_gene: TRBV18
d_gene: -
abundance: few
j_gene: TRBJ1-2

CDR3aa: CATSDFQTRGGETQYF
CDR3nt: TGTGCCACCAGTGATTTCCAAACTAGAGGCGGGGAGACCCAGTACTTC
v_gene: TRBV24-1
d_gene: -
abundance: -
j_gene: TRBJ2-5

CDR3aa: CASSQRTPRGEKLFF
CDR3nt: TGTGCCAGCAGCCAACGGACCCCACGAGGGGAAAAACTGTTTTTT
v_gene: TRBV5-8
d_gene: -
abundance: -
j_gene: TRBJ1-4